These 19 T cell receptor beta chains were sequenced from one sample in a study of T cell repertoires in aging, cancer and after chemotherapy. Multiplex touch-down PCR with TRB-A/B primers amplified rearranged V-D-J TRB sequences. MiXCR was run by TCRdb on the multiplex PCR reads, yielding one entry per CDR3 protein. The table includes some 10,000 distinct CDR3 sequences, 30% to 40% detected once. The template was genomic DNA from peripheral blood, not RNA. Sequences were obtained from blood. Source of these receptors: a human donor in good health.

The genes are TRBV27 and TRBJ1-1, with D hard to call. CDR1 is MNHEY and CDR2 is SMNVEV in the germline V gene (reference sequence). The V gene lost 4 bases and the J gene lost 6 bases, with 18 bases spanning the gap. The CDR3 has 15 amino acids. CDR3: CASSSKALNIAEAFF. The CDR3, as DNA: TGTGCCAGCAGTTCTAAGGCCCTAAATATCGCTGAAGCTTTCTTT.

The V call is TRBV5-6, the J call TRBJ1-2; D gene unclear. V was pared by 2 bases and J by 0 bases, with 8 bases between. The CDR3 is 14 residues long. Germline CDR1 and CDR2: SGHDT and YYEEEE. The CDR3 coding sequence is TGTGCCAGCAGCTTCGGGCAGGCTAACTATGGCTACACCTTC. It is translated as CASSFGQANYGYTF.

The CDR3 loop reads CASSLQGAGNTIYF. The DNA for the CDR3 is TGTGCCAGCTCGCTCCAGGGGGCTGGAAACACCATATATTTT. V and J are TRBV18 and TRBJ1-3; 7 bases align to TRBD1. The germline V gene has CDR1 KGHSH and CDR2 LQKENI. CDR3 size: 14 residues. The V gene end was trimmed by 6 bases and the J gene end by 2 bases; junction bases not matched to a gene: 4.

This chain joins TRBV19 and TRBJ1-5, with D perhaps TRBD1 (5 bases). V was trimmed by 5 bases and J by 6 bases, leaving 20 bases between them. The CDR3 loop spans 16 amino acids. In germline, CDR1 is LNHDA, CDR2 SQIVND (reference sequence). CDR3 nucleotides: TGTGCCAGTAGTTTCACGACGGGGGTGAGATTTCAGCCCCAGCATTTT. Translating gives CASSFTTGVRFQPQHF.

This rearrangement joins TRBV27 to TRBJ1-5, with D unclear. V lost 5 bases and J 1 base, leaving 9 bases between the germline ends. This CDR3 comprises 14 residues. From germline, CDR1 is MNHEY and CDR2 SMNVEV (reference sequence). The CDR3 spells CASSPEASNQPQHF. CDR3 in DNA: TGTGCCAGCAGTCCCGAAGCCAGCAATCAGCCCCAGCATTTT.

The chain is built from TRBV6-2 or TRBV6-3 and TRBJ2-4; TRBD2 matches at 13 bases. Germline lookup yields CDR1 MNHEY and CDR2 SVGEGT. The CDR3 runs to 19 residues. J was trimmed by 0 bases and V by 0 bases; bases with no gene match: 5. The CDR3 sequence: CASSYSTSGGSIAKNIQYF. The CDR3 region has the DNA TGTGCCAGCAGTTACTCGACTAGCGGGGGGTCTATAGCCAAAAACATTCAGTACTTC.

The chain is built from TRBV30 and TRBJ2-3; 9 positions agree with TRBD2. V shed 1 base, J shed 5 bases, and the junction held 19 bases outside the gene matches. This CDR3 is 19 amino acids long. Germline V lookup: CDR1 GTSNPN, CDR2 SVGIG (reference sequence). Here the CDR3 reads CAWSGGRVFGGREEDTQYF. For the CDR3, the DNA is TGTGCCTGGAGTGGTGGTCGCGTTTTTGGCGGGAGGGAGGAAGATACGCAGTATTTT.

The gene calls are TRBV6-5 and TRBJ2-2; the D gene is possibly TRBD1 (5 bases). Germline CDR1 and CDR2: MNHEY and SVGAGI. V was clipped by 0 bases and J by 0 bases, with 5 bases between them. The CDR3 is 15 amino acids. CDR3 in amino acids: CASSYSTANTGELFF. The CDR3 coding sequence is TGTGCCAGCAGTTACTCGACAGCGAACACCGGGGAGCTGTTTTTT.

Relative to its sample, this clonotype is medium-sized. The CDR3: CSVSLQGQSWYF. CDR3 coding DNA: TGCAGCGTTAGCCTACAGGGCCAATCTTGGTATTTT. This chain uses TRBV29-1 with TRBJ2-3; D possibly corresponds to TRBD1 (6 bases). The CDR3 runs 12 residues. Trimming cost V 5 bases and J 14 bases, with 20 bases left between them. CDR1 SQVTM and CDR2 ANQGSEA come from the germline V gene.

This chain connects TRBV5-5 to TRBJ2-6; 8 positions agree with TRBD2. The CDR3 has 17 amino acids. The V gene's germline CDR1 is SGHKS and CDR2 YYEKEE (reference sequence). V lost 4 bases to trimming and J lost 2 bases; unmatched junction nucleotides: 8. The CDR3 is CASSPAGGGPGANVLTF. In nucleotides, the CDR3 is TGTGCCAGCAGCCCCGCGGGGGGCGGGCCTGGGGCCAACGTCCTGACTTTC.

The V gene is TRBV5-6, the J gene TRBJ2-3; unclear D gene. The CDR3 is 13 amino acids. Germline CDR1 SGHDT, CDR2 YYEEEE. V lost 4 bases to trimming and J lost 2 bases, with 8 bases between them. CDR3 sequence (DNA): TGTGCCAGCAGCCCTAGGGACACAGATACGCAGTATTTT. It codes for CASSPRDTDTQYF.

The CDR3 DNA reads TGCAGTGCTAGCGGGTCGAATAATTCACCCCTCCACTTT. It specifies CSASGSNNSPLHF. V gene TRBV20-1 combines with J gene TRBJ1-6; D remains ambiguous. The CDR3 runs 13 residues. CDR1 and CDR2 from the germline V gene are DFQATT and SNEGSKA (reference sequence). V was pared by 3 bases and J by 5 bases, with 8 bases between.

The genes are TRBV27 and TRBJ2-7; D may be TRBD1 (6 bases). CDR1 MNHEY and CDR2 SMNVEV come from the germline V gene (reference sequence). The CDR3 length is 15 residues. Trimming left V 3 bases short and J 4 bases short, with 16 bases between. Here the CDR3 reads CASSFLTGSTYEQYF. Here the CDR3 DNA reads TGTGCCAGCAGTTTTTTAACAGGGTCCACGTACGAGCAGTACTTC.

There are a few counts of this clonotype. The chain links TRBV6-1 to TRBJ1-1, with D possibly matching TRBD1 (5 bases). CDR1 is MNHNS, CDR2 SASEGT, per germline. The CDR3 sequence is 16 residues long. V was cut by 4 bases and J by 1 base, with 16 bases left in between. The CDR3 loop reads CASSGWQGGSNTEAFF. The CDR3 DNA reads TGTGCCAGCAGTGGCTGGCAGGGAGGTTCGAACACTGAAGCTTTCTTT.

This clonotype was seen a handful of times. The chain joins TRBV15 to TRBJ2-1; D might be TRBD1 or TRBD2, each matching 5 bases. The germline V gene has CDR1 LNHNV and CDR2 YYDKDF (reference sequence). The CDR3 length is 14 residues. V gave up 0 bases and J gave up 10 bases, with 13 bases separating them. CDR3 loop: CATSREERGVEQFF. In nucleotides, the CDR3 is TGTGCCACCAGCAGAGAAGAGAGGGGAGTAGAGCAGTTCTTC.

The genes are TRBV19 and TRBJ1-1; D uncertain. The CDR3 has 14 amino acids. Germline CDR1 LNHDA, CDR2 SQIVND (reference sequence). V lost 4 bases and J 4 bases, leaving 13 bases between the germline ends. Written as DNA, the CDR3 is TGTGCCAGTAGTAGCCTAAGTAGGGTCACTGAAGCTTTCTTT. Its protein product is CASSSLSRVTEAFF.

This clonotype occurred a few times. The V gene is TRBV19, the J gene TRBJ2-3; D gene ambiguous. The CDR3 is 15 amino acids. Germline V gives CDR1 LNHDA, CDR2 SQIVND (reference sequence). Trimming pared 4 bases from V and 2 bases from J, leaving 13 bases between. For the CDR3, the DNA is TGTGCCAGTAGTAATACTCCCGACAACACAGATACGCAGTATTTT. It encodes CASSNTPDNTDTQYF.

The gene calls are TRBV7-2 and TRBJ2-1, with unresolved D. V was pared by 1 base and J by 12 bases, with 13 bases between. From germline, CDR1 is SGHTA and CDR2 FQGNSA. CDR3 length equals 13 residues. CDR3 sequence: CASSLVVGRLQFF. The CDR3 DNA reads TGTGCCAGCAGCTTAGTGGTTGGTCGGTTGCAGTTCTTC.

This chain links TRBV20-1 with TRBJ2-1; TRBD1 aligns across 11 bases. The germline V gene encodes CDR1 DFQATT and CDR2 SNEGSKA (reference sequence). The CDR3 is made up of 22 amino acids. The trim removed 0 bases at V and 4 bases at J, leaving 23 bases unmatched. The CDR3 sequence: CSARDRDSGQGGIPRVYNEQFF. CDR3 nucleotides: TGCAGTGCTAGAGATCGTGACTCGGGACAGGGGGGCATCCCAAGGGTTTACAATGAGCAGTTCTTC.